This TCR beta chain was sequenced in a study of T cells in Graves' hyperthyroidism and ophthalmopathy. Overall study: Peripheral blood was drawn at first diagnosis, prior to all treatment.

Germline CDR1 LGHDT, CDR2 YNNKEL (reference sequence). The CDR3 totals 15 residues. The V and J ends lost 5 bases and 6 bases, in that order; junction bases with no gene match: 8. RNA transcripts served as the template for amplifying TCR beta CDR3 regions. HTBI primers were used for first-round RT-PCR of the TCR CDR3. One entry per CDR3 protein, called by TCRdb with MiXCR from the multiplex PCR reads. The sample lists hundreds of thousands of distinct CDR3 sequences; 14% were seen once. The sample holds many counts of this clonotype. The study excluded patients with uncontrolled infection, other autoimmune disease, pregnancy or lactation.

This sequence originates from a woman aged 40 to 55 with Graves' hyperthyroidism. Sequencing was performed on blood. The rearrangement links TRBV3-1 to TRBJ2-2; 8 nucleotides match TRBD2. The CDR3 region has the DNA TGTGCCAGCAGCTCCGGGACTAGGAGTGCCGGGGAGCTGTTTTTT. Protein: CASSSGTRSAGELFF.